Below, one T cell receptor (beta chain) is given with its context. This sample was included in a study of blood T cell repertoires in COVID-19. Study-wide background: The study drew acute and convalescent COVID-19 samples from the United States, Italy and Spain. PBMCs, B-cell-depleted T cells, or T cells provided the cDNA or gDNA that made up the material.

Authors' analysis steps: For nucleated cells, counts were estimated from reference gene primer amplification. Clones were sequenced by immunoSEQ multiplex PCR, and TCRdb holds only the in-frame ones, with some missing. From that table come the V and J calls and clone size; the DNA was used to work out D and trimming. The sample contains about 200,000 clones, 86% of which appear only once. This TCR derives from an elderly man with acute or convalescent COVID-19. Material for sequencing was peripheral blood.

CDR3 nucleotide sequence: TGTGCCAGCAGCTTAACAGGGGGAGCAGAGACCCAGTACTTC. This encodes CASSLTGGAETQYF. The gene calls are TRBV7-2 and TRBJ2-5; 8 nucleotides agree with TRBD1. CDR3 length equals 14 residues. V dropped 2 bases and J dropped 4; count of bases not matched to a gene: 3. CDR1 and CDR2 from the germline V gene are SGHTA and FQGNSA.